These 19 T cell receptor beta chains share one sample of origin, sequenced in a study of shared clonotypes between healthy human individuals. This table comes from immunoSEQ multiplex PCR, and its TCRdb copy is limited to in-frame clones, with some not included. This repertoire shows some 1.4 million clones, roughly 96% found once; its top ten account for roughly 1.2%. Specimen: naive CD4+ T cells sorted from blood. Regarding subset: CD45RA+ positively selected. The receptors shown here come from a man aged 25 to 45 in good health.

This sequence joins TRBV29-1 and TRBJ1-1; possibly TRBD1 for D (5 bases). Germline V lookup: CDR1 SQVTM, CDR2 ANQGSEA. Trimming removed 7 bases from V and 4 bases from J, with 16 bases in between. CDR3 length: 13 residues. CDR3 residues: CSAGGRVGTEAFF. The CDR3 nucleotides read TGCAGCGCCGGGGGTCGGGTAGGCACTGAAGCTTTCTTT. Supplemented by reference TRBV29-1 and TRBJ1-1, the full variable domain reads SAVISQKPSRDICQRGTSLTIQCQVDSQVTMMFWYRQQPGQSLTLIATANQGSEATYESGFVIDKFPISRPNLTFSTLTVSNMSPEDSSIYLCSAGGRVGTEAFFGQGTRLTVV.

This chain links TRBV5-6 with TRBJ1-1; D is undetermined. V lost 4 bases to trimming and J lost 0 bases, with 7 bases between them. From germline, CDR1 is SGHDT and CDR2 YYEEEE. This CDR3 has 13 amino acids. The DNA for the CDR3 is TGTGCCAGCAGCACAATATTGAACACTGAAGCTTTCTTT. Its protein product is CASSTILNTEAFF.

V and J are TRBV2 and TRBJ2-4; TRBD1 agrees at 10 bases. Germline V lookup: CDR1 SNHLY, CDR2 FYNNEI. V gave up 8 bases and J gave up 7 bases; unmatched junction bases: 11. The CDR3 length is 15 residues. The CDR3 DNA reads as TGTGCCAGCGGAGGACAGGGGGTAAGAGAGAACATTCAGTACTTC. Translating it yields CASGGQGVRENIQYF.

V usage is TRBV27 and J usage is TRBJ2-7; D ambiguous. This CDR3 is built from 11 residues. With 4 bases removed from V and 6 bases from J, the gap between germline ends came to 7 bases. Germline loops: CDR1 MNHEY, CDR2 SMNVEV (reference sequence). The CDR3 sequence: CASSSFGEQYF. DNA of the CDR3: TGTGCCAGCAGTTCCTTTGGCGAGCAGTACTTC.

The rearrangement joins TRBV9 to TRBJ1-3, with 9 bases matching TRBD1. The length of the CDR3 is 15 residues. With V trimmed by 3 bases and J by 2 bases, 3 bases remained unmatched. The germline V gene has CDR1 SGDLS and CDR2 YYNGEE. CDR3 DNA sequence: TGTGCCAGCAGCGAGGGACAGGGACCTGGAAACACCATATATTTT. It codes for CASSEGQGPGNTIYF.

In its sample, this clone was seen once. CDR3 protein: CASRLLPDRAYGYTF. In nucleotides, the CDR3 is TGTGCCAGCAGACTTCTTCCCGATAGAGCCTATGGCTACACCTTC. This sequence joins TRBV28 and TRBJ1-2; D ambiguous. This CDR3 has 15 residues. Trimming removed 6 bases at V and 4 bases at J, with 18 bases between. CDR1 is MDHEN, CDR2 SYDVKM, per germline.

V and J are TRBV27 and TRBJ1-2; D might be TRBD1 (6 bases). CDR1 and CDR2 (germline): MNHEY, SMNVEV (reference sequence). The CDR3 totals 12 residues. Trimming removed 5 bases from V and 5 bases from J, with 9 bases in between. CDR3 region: CASSQTGYGYTF. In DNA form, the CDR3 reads TGTGCCAGCAGTCAAACAGGGTATGGCTACACCTTC.

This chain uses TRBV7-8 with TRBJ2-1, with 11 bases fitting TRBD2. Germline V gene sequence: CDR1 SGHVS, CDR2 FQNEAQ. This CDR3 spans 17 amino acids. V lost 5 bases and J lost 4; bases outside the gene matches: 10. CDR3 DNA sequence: TGTGCCAGCAGCCTTCTTACTAGCGGGAGAGCATACAATGAGCAGTTCTTC. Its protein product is CASSLLTSGRAYNEQFF.

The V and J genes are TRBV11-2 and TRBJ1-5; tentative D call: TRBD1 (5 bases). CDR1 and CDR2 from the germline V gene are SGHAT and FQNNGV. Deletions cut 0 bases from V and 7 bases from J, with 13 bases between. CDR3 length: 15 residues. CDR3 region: CASSLEGRERQPQHF. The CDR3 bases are TGTGCCAGCAGCTTAGAGGGGCGGGAGCGCCAGCCCCAGCATTTT.

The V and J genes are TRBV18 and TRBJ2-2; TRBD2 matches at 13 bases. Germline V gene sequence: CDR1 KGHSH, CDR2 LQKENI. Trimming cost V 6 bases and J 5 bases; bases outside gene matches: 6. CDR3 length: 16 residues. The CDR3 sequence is CASSVPGLAGTGELFF. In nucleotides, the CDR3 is TGTGCCAGCTCCGTTCCGGGACTAGCGGGAACCGGGGAGCTGTTTTTT.

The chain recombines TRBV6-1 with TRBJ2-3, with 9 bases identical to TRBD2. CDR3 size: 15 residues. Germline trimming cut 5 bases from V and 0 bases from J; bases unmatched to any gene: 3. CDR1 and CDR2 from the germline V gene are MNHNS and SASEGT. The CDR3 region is CASSRLAASTDTQYF. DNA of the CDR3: TGTGCCAGCAGTAGACTAGCGGCTAGCACAGATACGCAGTATTTT.

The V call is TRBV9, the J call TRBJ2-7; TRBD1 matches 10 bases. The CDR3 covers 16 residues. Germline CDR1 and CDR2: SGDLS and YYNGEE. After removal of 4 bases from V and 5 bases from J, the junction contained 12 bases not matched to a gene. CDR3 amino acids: CASSPSRGDRGHEQYF. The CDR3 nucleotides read TGTGCCAGCAGCCCATCACGAGGGGACAGGGGTCACGAGCAGTACTTC.

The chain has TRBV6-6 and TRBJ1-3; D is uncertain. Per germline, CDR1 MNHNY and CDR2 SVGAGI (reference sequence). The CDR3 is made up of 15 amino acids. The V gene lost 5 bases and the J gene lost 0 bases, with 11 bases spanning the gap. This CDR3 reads CASSPAQSSGNTIYF. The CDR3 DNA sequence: TGTGCCAGCAGTCCCGCACAGTCCTCTGGAAACACCATATATTTT.

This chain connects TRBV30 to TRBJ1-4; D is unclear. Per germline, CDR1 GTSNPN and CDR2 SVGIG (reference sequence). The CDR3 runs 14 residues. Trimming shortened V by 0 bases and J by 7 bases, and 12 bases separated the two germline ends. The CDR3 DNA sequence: TGTGCCTGGAGTGTGTCCGGTGGGTTTGAAAAACTGTTTTTT. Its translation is CAWSVSGGFEKLFF.

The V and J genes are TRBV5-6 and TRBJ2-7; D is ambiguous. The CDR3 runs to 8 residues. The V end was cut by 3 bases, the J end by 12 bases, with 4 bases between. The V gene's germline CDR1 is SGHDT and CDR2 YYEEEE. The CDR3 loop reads CASSSVYF. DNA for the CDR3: TGTGCCAGCAGCTCTGTGTACTTC.

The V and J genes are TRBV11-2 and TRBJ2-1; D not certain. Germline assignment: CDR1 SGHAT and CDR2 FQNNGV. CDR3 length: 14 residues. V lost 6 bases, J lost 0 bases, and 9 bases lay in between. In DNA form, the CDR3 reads TGTGCCAGCAGTCTCCAGGTCTCCTACAATGAGCAGTTCTTC. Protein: CASSLQVSYNEQFF.

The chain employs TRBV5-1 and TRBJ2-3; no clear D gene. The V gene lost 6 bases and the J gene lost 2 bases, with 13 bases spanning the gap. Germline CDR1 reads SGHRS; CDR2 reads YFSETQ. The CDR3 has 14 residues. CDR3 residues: CASTFGDTTDTQYF. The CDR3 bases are TGCGCCAGCACGTTCGGAGATACCACAGATACGCAGTATTTT.

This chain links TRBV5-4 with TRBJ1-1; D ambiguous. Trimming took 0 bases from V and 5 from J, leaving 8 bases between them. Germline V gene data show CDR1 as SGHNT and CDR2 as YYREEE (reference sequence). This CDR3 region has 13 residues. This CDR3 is CASSLGIPTEAFF. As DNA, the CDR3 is TGTGCCAGCAGCTTGGGCATTCCAACTGAAGCTTTCTTT.

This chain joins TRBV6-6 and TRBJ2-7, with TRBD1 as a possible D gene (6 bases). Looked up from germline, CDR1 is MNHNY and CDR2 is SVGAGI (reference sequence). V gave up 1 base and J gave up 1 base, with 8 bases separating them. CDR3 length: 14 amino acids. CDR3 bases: TGTGCCAGCAGTTACTTAAGGGGGTCCTACGAGCAGTACTTC. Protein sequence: CASSYLRGSYEQYF.